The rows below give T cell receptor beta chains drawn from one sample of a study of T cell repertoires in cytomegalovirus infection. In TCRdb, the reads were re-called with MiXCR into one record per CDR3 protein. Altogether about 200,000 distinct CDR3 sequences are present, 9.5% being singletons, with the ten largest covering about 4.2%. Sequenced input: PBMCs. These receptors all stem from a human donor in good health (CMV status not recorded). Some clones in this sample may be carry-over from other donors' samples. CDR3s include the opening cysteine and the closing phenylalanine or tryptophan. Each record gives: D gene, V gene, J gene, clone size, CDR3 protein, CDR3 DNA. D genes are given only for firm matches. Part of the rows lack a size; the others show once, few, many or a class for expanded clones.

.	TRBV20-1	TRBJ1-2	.	CSARGLTNYGYTF	TGCAGTGCTCGGGGACTCACTAACTATGGCTACACCTTC
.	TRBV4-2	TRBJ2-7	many	CASSQGDLTPSSYEQYF	TGTGCCAGCAGCCAAGGGGACTTGACGCCTAGCTCCTACGAGCAGTACTTC
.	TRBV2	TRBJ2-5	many	CASDPGLQETQYF	TGTGCCAGTGATCCCGGACTGCAAGAGACCCAGTACTTC
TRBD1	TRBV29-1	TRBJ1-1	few	CSVRDRVNTEAFF	TGCAGCGTTCGGGACAGGGTAAACACTGAAGCTTTCTTT
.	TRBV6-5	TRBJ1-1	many	CASSYSQALNTEAFF	TGTGCCAGCAGTTACTCACAGGCCCTGAACACTGAAGCTTTCTTT
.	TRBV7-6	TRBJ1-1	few	CASRTMNTEAFF	TGTGCCAGCCGGACCATGAACACTGAAGCTTTCTTT
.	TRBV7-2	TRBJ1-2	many	CASSGFLLSEDYGYTF	TGTGCCAGCAGCGGGTTTCTACTCTCGGAGGACTATGGCTACACCTTC
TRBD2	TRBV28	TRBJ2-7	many	CASSPKTSGAYEQYF	TGTGCCAGCAGTCCAAAGACTAGCGGGGCATACGAGCAGTACTTC
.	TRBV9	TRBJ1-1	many	CASSNDPISEAFF	TGTGCCAGCAGCAATGACCCAATATCTGAAGCTTTCTTT
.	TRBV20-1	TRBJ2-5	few	CSARGLDQQETQYF	TGCAGTGCTAGGGGACTGGACCAACAAGAGACCCAGTACTTC
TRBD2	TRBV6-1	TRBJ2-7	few	CASNLAGLGEEQYF	TGTGCCAGCAACTTAGCGGGTCTTGGAGAGGAGCAGTACTTC